The rows below give T cell receptor beta chains drawn from one sample of a study of cytomegalovirus exposure and HLA in healthy donors. Clones were sequenced by immunoSEQ multiplex PCR, and TCRdb holds only the in-frame ones, with some missing. The sample yields 150,000 to 200,000 clones, approximately 78% seen once. Sequenced material: PBMCs. Receptor source: a woman aged 35 to 49 in good health and CMV-seronegative. Both conserved end residues are part of each CDR3. The order of the fields is clone size, D gene, V gene, J gene, CDR3 length, CDR3 DNA, CDR3 protein. The D gene is left open where the match is weak. The size of a clone is reported for some rows only, either as once, few or many, or as a class for expanded clones.

.,TRBD2,TRBV7-9,TRBJ2-1,15,TGTGCCAGCAGCTTAGTCGGGGGGGGCCCCAATGAGCAGTTCTTC,CASSLVGGGPNEQFF
.,TRBD1,TRBV5-1,TRBJ1-2,14,TGCGCCAGCAGACCGGATGGGACAGGGAACGTCTACACCTTC,CASRPDGTGNVYTF
once,TRBD1,TRBV4-1,TRBJ1-2,17,TGCGCCAGCAGCAATTACCGGGACAGGGAGTCGCACTATGGCTACACCTTC,CASSNYRDRESHYGYTF
.,TRBD2,TRBV7-6,TRBJ2-5,16,TGTGCCAGCAGCTCCCTACAGACTAGCGGGTGGGAGACCCAGTACTTC,CASSSLQTSGWETQYF
few,.,TRBV6-5,TRBJ2-1,14,TGTGCCAGCAGTTCGGACACCATCTACAATGAGCAGTTCTTC,CASSSDTIYNEQFF
.,TRBD1,TRBV7-9,TRBJ1-1,16,TGTTCCAGCAGCTCGCAGGGGACAGCGATGAACACTGAAGCTTTCTTT,CSSSSQGTAMNTEAFF
once,.,TRBV9,TRBJ1-1,14,TGTGCCAGCAGCGTAGATAATATGAACACTGAAGCTTTCTTT,CASSVDNMNTEAFF
.,TRBD1,TRBV19,TRBJ1-1,16,TGTGCCAGTATTCCCGCTGACAGGGGGAGTTCCACTGAAGCTTTCTTT,CASIPADRGSSTEAFF
.,TRBD1,TRBV12-5,TRBJ2-7,16,TGTGCTAGTGGTCTTTGGACAGGGGCATCCATCTACGAGCAGTACTTC,CASGLWTGASIYEQYF
.,TRBD2,TRBV5-1,TRBJ2-2,17,TGCGCCAGCAGCTCACAAACTAGCGGGCGGTACACCGGGGAGCTGTTTTTT,CASSSQTSGRYTGELFF
once,.,TRBV7-2,TRBJ2-3,13,TGTGCCAGCAGCCGGGACTTCACAGATACGCAGTATTTT,CASSRDFTDTQYF
.,.,TRBV6-5,TRBJ2-7,15,TGTGCCAGCAGTTACTCGAAGGAGGGTAACTACGAGCAGTACTTC,CASSYSKEGNYEQYF